These T cell receptor beta chains were read from a single sample in a study of shared T cell receptors in the human thymus. Measured with immunoSEQ multiplex PCR; TCRdb has only the in-frame clones, and not every one. The sample consists of some 640,000 clones, roughly 86% of them appearing once. The sample also formed part of further work on human thymus T cells.

Source material: thymocytes. These receptors were taken from a boy under three years old with a congenital heart defect. CDR3s include the opening cysteine and the closing phenylalanine or tryptophan. A D gene is named only where the DNA matches it firmly. Part of the rows lack a size; the others show once, few, many or a class for expanded clones.

TRBV12-5	TRBJ2-2	.	.	CASGLGRNTGELFF	TGTGCTAGTGGTTTGGGCAGGAACACCGGGGAGCTGTTTTTT
TRBV7-9	TRBJ1-2	few	TRBD1	CASSLGTPGQGIYGYTF	TGTGCCAGCAGCTTAGGAACTCCGGGACAGGGAATCTATGGCTACACCTTC
TRBV2	TRBJ1-1	.	.	CASMAGNTEAFF	TGTGCCAGCATGGCGGGGAACACTGAAGCTTTCTTT
TRBV4-3	TRBJ2-1	.	TRBD2	CASSQVGLADNNEQFF	TGCGCCAGCAGCCAAGTCGGACTAGCGGACAACAATGAGCAGTTCTTC
TRBV28	TRBJ2-4	.	TRBD1	CASSPGQEIAKNIQYF	TGTGCCAGCAGCCCCGGACAGGAGATAGCCAAAAACATTCAGTACTTC
TRBV28	TRBJ1-5	.	.	CASSSREYSNQPQHF	TGTGCCAGCAGTTCCCGGGAGTATAGCAATCAGCCCCAGCATTTT
TRBV18	TRBJ1-6	.	.	CASSPPSGMGSPLHF	TGTGCCAGCTCACCACCTTCAGGGATGGGGTCACCCCTCCACTTT
TRBV6-7	TRBJ2-7	.	.	CASSGAGQTYEQYF	TGTGCCAGCAGTGGGGCGGGACAGACCTACGAGCAGTACTTC
TRBV4-3	TRBJ1-5	once	.	CASSQYRVNQPQHF	TGCGCCAGCAGCCAATACAGGGTCAATCAGCCCCAGCATTTT
TRBV28	TRBJ1-1	.	.	CASSPPGKGRKNTEAFF	TGTGCCAGCAGTCCTCCGGGGAAGGGGAGGAAGAACACTGAAGCTTTCTTT
TRBV2	TRBJ2-7	.	.	CASSESWGGLYEQYF	TGTGCCAGCAGTGAATCGTGGGGGGGCCTCTACGAGCAGTACTTC
TRBV28	TRBJ1-6	.	TRBD1	CASSFGQGRYF	TGTGCCAGCAGTTTCGGACAGGGCCGATACTTT
TRBV25-1	TRBJ2-1	.	TRBD2	CASSERGIRVRNEQFF	TGTGCCAGCAGTGAGCGGGGGATTAGGGTACGCAATGAGCAGTTCTTC
TRBV4-3	TRBJ2-7	.	TRBD2	CASSQEGVAGFYEQYF	TGCGCCAGCAGCCAAGAGGGAGTAGCGGGGTTTTACGAGCAGTACTTC
TRBV11-2	TRBJ1-6	.	.	CASSYTGGVGYNSPLHF	TGTGCCAGCAGCTACACCGGGGGGGTTGGTTATAATTCACCCCTCCACTTT
TRBV7-9	TRBJ1-2	.	.	CASSFASQGRGYTF	TGTGCCAGCAGCTTCGCATCTCAGGGGAGAGGCTACACCTTC
TRBV27	TRBJ1-5	.	.	CASSPWTALGNQPQHF	TGTGCCAGCAGTCCGTGGACAGCTCTAGGCAATCAGCCCCAGCATTTT
TRBV19	TRBJ2-2	.	.	CASSTRFTGELFF	TGTGCCAGTAGCACCAGGTTCACCGGGGAGCTGTTTTTT
TRBV4-1	TRBJ2-1	.	TRBD2	CASSQDRPSGKYNEQFF	TGCGCCAGCAGCCAAGATCGCCCTAGCGGAAAATACAATGAGCAGTTCTTC
TRBV28	TRBJ2-7	.	.	CASSPRQELIYEQYF	TGTGCCAGCAGCCCCAGACAGGAACTCATCTACGAGCAGTACTTC
TRBV10-2	TRBJ1-4	.	.	CASSESPGPRGEKLFF	TGCGCCAGCAGTGAATCTCCGGGACCCCGGGGGGAAAAACTGTTTTTT
TRBV7-9	TRBJ2-1	.	.	CASSLSYNEQFF	TGTGCCAGCAGCCTCTCCTACAATGAGCAGTTCTTC
TRBV19	TRBJ1-2	once	.	CASSTIGVDGYTF	TGTGCCAGTAGTACGATCGGAGTCGATGGCTACACCTTC
TRBV6-5	TRBJ1-5	few	TRBD1	CASGTVDSNQPQHF	TGTGCCAGCGGGACAGTCGATAGCAATCAGCCCCAGCATTTT
TRBV14	TRBJ1-2	.	.	CASSTISEGTRGYGYTF	TGTGCCAGCAGCACAATCAGCGAGGGGACGCGGGGCTATGGCTACACCTTC